This TCR beta chain was profiled in a study of vaccination and CD4 T cells after COVID-19. Study at large: Comprising six males and four females, the convalescent participants counted two Hispanic individuals among them.

Stated treatment: approximately nine-day PBMC culture with coronavirus spike peptide pools or control peptides (ViraFEST assay). With the Oncomine TCR Beta short-read assay, DNA from cultured CD4+ T cells was sequenced. TCRdb used MiXCR to reprocess the PCR reads, holding one entry per CDR3 protein. Of thousands of distinct CDR3 sequences detected, less than 55% appear once; the ten largest clones hold around 21%. In regard to this clonotype: What it binds is unknown.

Trimming took off 5 bases at V and 0 bases at J, with 13 bases between the two ends. CDR3 length: 15 residues. Germline CDR1 SGHTA, CDR2 FQGNSA. The sequenced sample consisted of CD4+ T cells from blood, cultured in vitro. This chain links TRBV7-2 with TRBJ2-5; TRBD1 might be the D (5 bases). The source is a human donor who had recovered from COVID-19. CDR3 sequence reads: CASSRQSAYQETQYF. The CDR3 DNA sequence: TGTGCCAGCAGCAGACAGTCAGCGTACCAAGAGACCCAGTACTTC.